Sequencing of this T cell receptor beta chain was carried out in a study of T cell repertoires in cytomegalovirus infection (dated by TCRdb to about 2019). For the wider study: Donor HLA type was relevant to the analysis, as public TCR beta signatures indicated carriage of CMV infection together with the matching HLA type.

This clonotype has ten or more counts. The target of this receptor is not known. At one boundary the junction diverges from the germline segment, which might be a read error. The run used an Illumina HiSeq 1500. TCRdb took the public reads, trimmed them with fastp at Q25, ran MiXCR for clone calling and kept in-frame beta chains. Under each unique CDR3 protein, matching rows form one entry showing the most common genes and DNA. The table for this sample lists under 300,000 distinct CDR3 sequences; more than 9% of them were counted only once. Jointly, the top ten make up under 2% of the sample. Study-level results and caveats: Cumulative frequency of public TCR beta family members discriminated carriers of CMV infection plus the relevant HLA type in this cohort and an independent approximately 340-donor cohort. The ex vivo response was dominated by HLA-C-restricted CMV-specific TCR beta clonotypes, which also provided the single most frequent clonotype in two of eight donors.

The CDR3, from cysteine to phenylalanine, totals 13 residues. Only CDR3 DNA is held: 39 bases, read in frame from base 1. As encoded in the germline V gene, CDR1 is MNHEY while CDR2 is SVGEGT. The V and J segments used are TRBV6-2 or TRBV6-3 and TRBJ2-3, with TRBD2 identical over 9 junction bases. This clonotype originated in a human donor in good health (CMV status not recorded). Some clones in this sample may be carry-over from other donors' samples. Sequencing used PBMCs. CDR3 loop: CASSYSNKRGDHF. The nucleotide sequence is TGTGCCAGCAGTTACTCGAATAAGCGGGGGGATCATTTT.